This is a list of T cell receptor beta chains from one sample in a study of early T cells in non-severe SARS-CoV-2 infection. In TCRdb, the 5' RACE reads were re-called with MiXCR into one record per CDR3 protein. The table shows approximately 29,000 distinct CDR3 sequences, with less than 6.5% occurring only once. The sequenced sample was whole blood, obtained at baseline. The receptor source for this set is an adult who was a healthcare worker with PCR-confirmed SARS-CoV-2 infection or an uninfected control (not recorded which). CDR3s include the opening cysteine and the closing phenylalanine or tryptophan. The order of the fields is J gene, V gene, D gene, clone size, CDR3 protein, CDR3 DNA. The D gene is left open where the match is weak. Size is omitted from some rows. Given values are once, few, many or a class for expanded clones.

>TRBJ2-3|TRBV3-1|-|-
CASSRSRDRTDTQYF
TGTGCCAGCAGCCGAAGCCGGGACCGGACAGATACGCAGTATTTT
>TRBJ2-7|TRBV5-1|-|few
CASSKGHRDPTEQYF
TGCGCCAGCAGCAAGGGACACCGAGACCCTACTGAGCAGTACTTC
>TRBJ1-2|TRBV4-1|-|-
CASSQVGRSRRRYHGYTF
TGCGCCAGCAGCCAAGTCGGTAGATCTAGGCGGCGATACCATGGCTACACCTTC
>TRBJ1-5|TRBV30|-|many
CAWSGTENQPQHF
TGTGCCTGGAGCGGGACGGAGAATCAGCCCCAGCATTTT
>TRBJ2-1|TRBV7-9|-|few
CASSLGSSYNEQFF
TGTGCCAGCAGCTTAGGGAGCTCCTACAATGAGCAGTTCTTC
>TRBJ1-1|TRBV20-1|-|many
CSARDGRGSTEAFF
TGCAGTGCTAGAGATGGTAGGGGGAGCACTGAAGCTTTCTTT
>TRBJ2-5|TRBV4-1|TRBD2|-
CASSQEALAGETQYF
TGCGCCAGCAGCCAAGAGGCCCTAGCGGGGGAGACCCAGTACTTC
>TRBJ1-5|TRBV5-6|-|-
CASLSGEGWTPQHF
TGTGCCAGCCTTTCTGGTGAGGGATGGACGCCCCAGCATTTT
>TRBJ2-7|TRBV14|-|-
CASSQEGGEQYF
TGTGCCAGCAGCCAAGAGGGGGGCGAGCAGTACTTC
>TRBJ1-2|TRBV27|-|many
CASRGHGNYGYTF
TGTGCCAGCAGGGGGCACGGGAACTATGGCTACACCTTC
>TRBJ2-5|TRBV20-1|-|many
CSATDPLRGTATQYF
TGCAGTGCTACAGACCCCTTAAGGGGAACTGCGACCCAGTACTTC
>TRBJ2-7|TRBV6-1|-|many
CASSDGWGGTTYEQYF
TGTGCCAGCAGTGACGGGTGGGGCGGGACGACCTACGAGCAGTACTTC
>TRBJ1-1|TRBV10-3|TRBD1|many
CATDPGQSNTEAFF
TGTGCCACCGACCCGGGACAGAGTAACACTGAAGCTTTCTTT
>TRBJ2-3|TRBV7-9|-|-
CASSLAVGPSADTQYF
TGTGCCAGCAGCTTAGCGGTAGGACCGTCTGCTGATACGCAGTATTTT
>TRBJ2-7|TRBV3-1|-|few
CASSQETYEQYF
TGTGCCAGCAGCCAAGAAACCTACGAGCAGTACTTC
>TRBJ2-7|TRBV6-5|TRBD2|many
CASSYSGGGDEQYF
TGTGCCAGCAGTTACTCGGGGGGGGGAGACGAGCAGTACTTC
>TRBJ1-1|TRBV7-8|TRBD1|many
CASSTGQGSMNTEAFF
TGTGCCAGCAGCACTGGACAGGGCTCCATGAACACTGAAGCTTTCTTT
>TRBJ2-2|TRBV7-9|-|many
CASSLRAGELFF
TGTGCCAGCAGCTTGAGAGCCGGGGAGCTGTTTTTT
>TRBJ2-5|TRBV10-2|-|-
CASSEFSGQETQYF
TGCGCCAGCAGTGAGTTCAGCGGACAAGAGACCCAGTACTTC
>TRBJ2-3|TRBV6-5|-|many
CASSYGVARAGDTQYF
TGTGCCAGCAGTTACGGGGTGGCTCGCGCCGGGGATACGCAGTATTTT
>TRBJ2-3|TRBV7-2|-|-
CASSLGSADTQYF
TGTGCCAGCAGCTTAGGCAGTGCAGATACGCAGTATTTT
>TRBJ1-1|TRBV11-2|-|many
CASSLDHTEAFF
TGTGCCAGCAGCTTAGATCACACTGAAGCTTTCTTT
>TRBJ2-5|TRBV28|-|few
CASSQEGRGVETQYF
TGTGCCAGCAGCCAGGAGGGCCGAGGTGTAGAGACCCAGTACTTC
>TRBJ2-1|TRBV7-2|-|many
CASSLLFGEQFF
TGTGCCAGCAGCTTATTGTTCGGTGAGCAGTTCTTC
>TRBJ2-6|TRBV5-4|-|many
CASTLNSGANVLTF
TGTGCCAGCACCTTGAACTCTGGGGCCAACGTCCTGACTTTC
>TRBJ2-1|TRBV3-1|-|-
CASSRGEGGRSYNEQFF
TGTGCCAGCAGCCGAGGCGAGGGCGGGCGGTCCTACAATGAGCAGTTCTTC
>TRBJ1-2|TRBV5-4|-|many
CASSPKQGNYGYTF
TGTGCCAGCAGCCCGAAACAGGGAAACTATGGCTACACCTTC
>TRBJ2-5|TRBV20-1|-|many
CSASMGPFTQYF
TGCAGTGCTAGTATGGGACCATTCACCCAGTACTTC
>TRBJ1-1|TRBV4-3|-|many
CASSQDRGFNTEAFF
TGCGCCAGCAGCCAAGATAGAGGGTTCAACACTGAAGCTTTCTTT
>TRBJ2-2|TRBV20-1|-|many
CSAREASRGTGELFF
TGCAGTGCTAGAGAAGCTAGCAGGGGCACCGGGGAGCTGTTTTTT
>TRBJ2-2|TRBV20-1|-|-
CSAAREWGTGELFF
TGCAGTGCTGCCAGAGAGTGGGGGACCGGGGAGCTGTTTTTT
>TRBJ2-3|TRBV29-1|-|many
CSVERGSDTQYF
TGCAGCGTTGAAAGAGGGTCCGATACGCAGTATTTT
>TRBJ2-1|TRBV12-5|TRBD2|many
CASGRGTSGVGEQFF
TGTGCTAGTGGTCGCGGGACTAGCGGCGTCGGGGAGCAGTTCTTC
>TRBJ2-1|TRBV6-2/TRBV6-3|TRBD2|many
CASSWIPGLARNEQFF
TGTGCCAGCAGTTGGATCCCGGGACTAGCGAGGAATGAGCAGTTCTTC
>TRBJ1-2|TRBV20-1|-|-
CSAGGANYGYTF
TGCAGTGCTGGGGGAGCTAACTATGGCTACACCTTC
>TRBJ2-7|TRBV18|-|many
CASSPPAGAAYEQYF
TGTGCCAGCTCACCACCGGCGGGGGCGGCCTACGAGCAGTACTTC
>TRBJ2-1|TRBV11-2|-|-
CASSGWLYNEQFF
TGTGCCAGCAGCGGGTGGCTCTACAATGAGCAGTTCTTC
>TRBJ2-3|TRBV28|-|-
CASSPPNAGSTDTQYF
TGTGCCAGCAGCCCTCCCAATGCCGGGAGCACAGATACGCAGTATTTT
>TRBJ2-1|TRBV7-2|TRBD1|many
CASSFGGQALLYNEQFF
TGTGCCAGCAGTTTTGGCGGACAGGCCCTATTATACAATGAGCAGTTCTTC
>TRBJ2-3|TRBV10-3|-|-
CAISELGDTDTQYF
TGTGCCATCAGTGAGTTAGGGGACACAGATACGCAGTATTTT